This is a list of T cell receptor beta chains from one sample in a study of blood T cells in healthy people across ages. TCRdb reprocessed the 5' RACE reads with MiXCR, giving one entry per CDR3 protein. The sample includes 700,000 to 900,000 distinct CDR3 sequences, about 55% of them seen just once. Sequenced: blood. The receptors were sampled from an elderly man in good health. CDR3s include the opening cysteine and the closing phenylalanine or tryptophan.

CDR3 protein: CASSQGTGNSPLHF; V gene: TRBV3-1
CDR3 protein: CASTSGGLKTQYF; V gene: TRBV28
CDR3 protein: CASSFGQSTGTQYF; V gene: TRBV5-1
CDR3 protein: CASSFISGSYNEQFF; V gene: TRBV28
CDR3 protein: CASRTGKAEKLFF; V gene: TRBV12-3/TRBV12-4
CDR3 protein: CASSQVGTGIRNGYTF; V gene: TRBV4-1
CDR3 protein: CASSQDDMRNSPLHF; V gene: TRBV4-3
CDR3 protein: CASSQDWGQLQETQYF; V gene: TRBV4-1
CDR3 protein: CSVATGTGWNEQFF; V gene: TRBV29-1
CDR3 protein: CASSEIAANRDGYTF; V gene: TRBV6-1
CDR3 protein: CASSTTRGGINQPQHF; V gene: TRBV18
CDR3 protein: CASQRSKGGEQFF; V gene: TRBV2
CDR3 protein: CASSSRDRANSPLHF; V gene: TRBV5-1
CDR3 protein: CASSLSYGDYEQYF; V gene: TRBV5-1
CDR3 protein: CASSYLGTGGNEQFF; V gene: TRBV6-2/TRBV6-3
CDR3 protein: CASSFLGRLFSGNTIYF; V gene: TRBV7-9
CDR3 protein: CASSIRGSYGYTF; V gene: TRBV6-1
CDR3 protein: CSASGSGSPKSYNEQYF; V gene: TRBV20-1
CDR3 protein: CASSRDRGNTEAFF; V gene: TRBV12-3/TRBV12-4
CDR3 protein: CASSMGQGTDTQYF; V gene: TRBV9
CDR3 protein: CASSLVWGNEQFF; V gene: TRBV7-2
CDR3 protein: CASSQGAGGPSEQFF; V gene: TRBV3-1
CDR3 protein: CASSPRGAATSTDTQYF; V gene: TRBV12-3/TRBV12-4
CDR3 protein: CASSSYEYGNNQPQHF; V gene: TRBV5-5
CDR3 protein: CASSLIARGGGNEQFF; V gene: TRBV7-3
CDR3 protein: CASRSRLAKNIQYF; V gene: TRBV6-1
CDR3 protein: CASRQDTYEQYF; V gene: TRBV11-2
CDR3 protein: CASSLLLGSEQFF; V gene: TRBV7-9
CDR3 protein: CASSPLAPPAADTQYF; V gene: TRBV27
CDR3 protein: CSARDLRRAQHF; V gene: TRBV20-1
CDR3 protein: CASSYLGTDYTF; V gene: TRBV6-2/TRBV6-3
CDR3 protein: CSASVTASKETQYF; V gene: TRBV20-1
CDR3 protein: CATSRDGGLAYNEQYF; V gene: TRBV15
CDR3 protein: CASSVGQGANQPQHF; V gene: TRBV5-1
CDR3 protein: CASSVQGATEAFF; V gene: TRBV27
CDR3 protein: CASGYPSSGGDYEQYF; V gene: TRBV6-2/TRBV6-3
CDR3 protein: CAGGGSYEQYF; V gene: TRBV28
CDR3 protein: CASSLASKDRDRYAYF; V gene: TRBV5-1
CDR3 protein: CASSFGGMGETQYF; V gene: TRBV12-3/TRBV12-4
CDR3 protein: CASSSQGLETQYF; V gene: TRBV13
CDR3 protein: CSARGMGQGETYGYTF; V gene: TRBV20-1
CDR3 protein: CSATPQRATDTQYF; V gene: TRBV20-1
CDR3 protein: CSARARALAGGGYEQFF; V gene: TRBV20-1
CDR3 protein: CATSDHGQGRNQPQHF; V gene: TRBV24-1
CDR3 protein: CASHSAVAGTDTQYF; V gene: TRBV5-1
CDR3 protein: CASSTTGLPPDTQYF; V gene: TRBV12-3/TRBV12-4
CDR3 protein: CASSLAAGGEQFF; V gene: TRBV7-7
CDR3 protein: CASSSGTREQFF; V gene: TRBV7-3
CDR3 protein: CASSEGAIPGGNQPQHF; V gene: TRBV2